These 11 T cell receptor beta chains were all obtained from the same sample, sequenced in a study of glioma-infiltrating T cells (dated by TCRdb to 2016 to 2018). Sequencing relied on an Illumina MiSeq. The iRepertoire nested amplicon-rescue multiplex PCR (arm-PCR) platform was used to amplify TCR alpha and beta CDR3 regions from RNA. The raw public data were reprocessed by TCRdb itself: fastp quality trimming at Q25, MiXCR clonotype calling, in-frame beta chains only. Every entry covers one CDR3 protein and lists the most common genes and DNA from its rows. For this sample there are more than 95,000 distinct CDR3 sequences; less than 30% appear just once. Of the sample, 12% to 15% is held by the ten largest clones. The sequencing input was glioma tissue, nonneoplastic brain tissue, or PBMCs (not recorded which). These receptors were taken from a human donor with low-grade glioma or glioblastoma, undergoing nonglioma brain surgery, or in good health (not recorded which).

Comment on this clonotype: The junction and the germline gene differ at one end; a read error may be behind it. The chain combines TRBV6-6 with TRBJ2-1; no clear D gene. Germline values: CDR1 MNHNY, CDR2 SVGAGI (reference sequence). The CDR3 length is 14 residues. The CDR3 region has the DNA TGTGCCAGCAGTTATGGTCCCCACAACAATGAACAGTTCTTC. This gives the protein CASSYGPHNNEQFF.

The chain links TRBV7-2 to TRBJ2-3, with 10 bases matching TRBD2. The CDR3 consists of 14 residues. V was clipped by 5 bases and J by 6 bases; unmatched bases: 5. Germline loops: CDR1 SGHTA, CDR2 FQGNSA. The DNA of the CDR3 is TGTGCCAGCAGCAGCACTAGCGGGGCTGATACGCAGTATTTT. Amino acid sequence: CASSSTSGADTQYF.

This clonotype has ten or more counts. This chain links TRBV20-1 with TRBJ2-3, with a tentative D call TRBD2 (6 bases). This CDR3 comprises 13 residues. Looked up from germline, CDR1 is DFQATT and CDR2 is SNEGSKA (reference sequence). Trimming removed 6 bases at V and 0 bases at J, with 10 bases between. The CDR3 sequence: CSAHSGSTDTQYF. As DNA, the CDR3 is TGCAGTGCCCATAGCGGAAGCACAGATACGCAGTATTTT.

With regard to this clonotype: A much more abundant neighbour one base away suggests this may be a read error. The rearrangement uses TRBV11-1 and TRBJ2-7; weak D call: TRBD1 (6 bases). Trimming took 4 bases from V and 3 from J, leaving 13 bases between them. The length of the CDR3 is 14 residues. CDR1 and CDR2 from the germline V gene are SGHAT and FQDESV (reference sequence). CDR3 DNA: TGTGCCAGCAGCTATTCAGGGGTAATCTACGAGCAGTACTTC. This translates into CASSYSGVIYEQYF.

This clonotype has a count of ten or more. The chain links TRBV28 to TRBJ2-1; TRBD2 matches 10 bases. Per the germline V gene, CDR1 is MDHEN and CDR2 is SYDVKM. V shed 5 bases, J shed 6 bases, and the junction held 4 bases outside the gene matches. The CDR3 runs to 14 residues. CDR3: CASSSGRALNEQFF. The CDR3 nucleotides are TGTGCCAGCAGTAGCGGGAGGGCGCTCAATGAGCAGTTCTTC.

This clonotype has at least ten counts. The chain has TRBV7-9 and TRBJ1-1, with 9 nucleotides matching TRBD1. The CDR3 runs 16 residues. Germline V gene sequence: CDR1 SEHNR, CDR2 FQNEAQ (reference sequence). J gave up 1 base and V 1 base, and 4 bases lay outside the gene matches. The CDR3 loop is CASSLEPGQGNTEAFF. CDR3 in DNA: TGTGCCAGCAGCTTAGAACCGGGACAGGGGAACACTGAAGCTTTCTTT.

This clonotype was recorded many times. This chain uses TRBV15 with TRBJ1-1, with D perhaps TRBD1 (5 bases). V was cut by 1 base and J by 4 bases, with 7 bases left in between. Germline V gives CDR1 LNHNV, CDR2 YYDKDF (reference sequence). CDR3 length equals 13 residues. The CDR3 DNA reads TGTGCCACCAGCAGAGCCGGGGGCACTGAAGCTTTCTTT. This gives the protein CATSRAGGTEAFF.

The sample holds many counts of this clonotype. This rearrangement joins TRBV4-1 to TRBJ1-5, with D unclear. Germline V lookup: CDR1 MGHRA, CDR2 YSYEKL. The CDR3 contains 18 residues. The V gene lost 0 bases and the J gene lost 3 bases, with 18 bases spanning the gap. CDR3 DNA: TGCGCCAGCAGCCAAGATTCTGCAGGCAGATTTCTCAATCAGCCCCAGCATTTT. Translated: CASSQDSAGRFLNQPQHF.

This clonotype has only a few counts. With a much larger clone just one base away, this may be a read error. The V and J genes are TRBV7-2 and TRBJ2-5, with D perhaps TRBD1 (5 bases). Germline V gene data show CDR1 as SGHTA and CDR2 as FQGNSA. The CDR3 spans 15 residues. In nucleotides, the CDR3 is TGTGCCAGCCGCTTTTACGGCAAGGGGCGAGAGACCCAGTACTTC. Protein: CASRFYGKGRETQYF.

In the case of this clonotype: The germline gene is not matched at one end of the junction; a read error may be the cause. CDR3 coding DNA: TGCAGCGTTGAAGATCAGAACGCTGAAGCTTTCTTT. This translates into CSVEDQNAEAFF. The chain couples TRBV29-1 to TRBJ1-1; D gene ambiguous. Germline CDR1 is SQVTM and CDR2 is ANQGSEA. CDR3 size: 12 residues.

With regard to this clonotype: This may be a read error, as it is one base from a much larger clone. The V gene is TRBV20-1, the J gene TRBJ2-3; D is uncertain. Trimming took off 5 bases at V and 2 bases at J, with 23 bases between the two ends. The CDR3 is 17 residues long. Germline lookup yields CDR1 DFQATT and CDR2 SNEGSKA (reference sequence). CDR3 nucleotide sequence: TGCAGTGCTGGCTCCCATAGGCGGAGCGACCTCACAGATACGCAGTATTTT. Protein product: CSAGSHRRSDLTDTQYF.